These 7 T cell receptor beta chains originate from one sample sequenced in a study of tissue T cells after allogeneic stem cell transplantation. TCRdb keeps only in-frame clones here, not all; method: immunoSEQ multiplex PCR. The repertoire holds 25,000 to 30,000 clones, approximately 85% seen once, with over 3% in the top ten. Sequenced material: blood, taken before transplantation. All receptors derive from a woman between 18 and 55 years old who later had graft-versus-host disease after an allogeneic stem cell transplant.

The chain joins TRBV6-1 to TRBJ2-2; 9 bases align to TRBD1. V was clipped by 1 base and J by 3 bases; unmatched bases: 0. The CDR3 is 15 residues long. Germline CDR1 reads MNHNS; CDR2 reads SASEGT. The CDR3 nucleotides are TGTGCCAGCAGTGAAGGGACAGGGGACACCGGGGAGCTGTTTTTT. Amino acid sequence: CASSEGTGDTGELFF.

This chain joins TRBV4-2 and TRBJ1-4; 7 bases are a match to TRBD1. Germline V CDR1 and CDR2: LGHNA, YNFKEQ. This CDR3 is built from 15 residues. The V and J ends lost 2 bases and 5 bases, in that order; junction bases with no gene match: 5. The chain's CDR3 is CASSQPGQINEKLFF. CDR3 in DNA: TGTGCCAGCAGCCAACCGGGACAGATAAATGAAAAACTGTTTTTT.

This clone turned up a few times. The chain has TRBV25-1 and TRBJ2-7; D ambiguous. CDR1 is MGHDK and CDR2 is SYGVNS in the germline V gene. CDR3 length: 12 residues. V dropped 3 bases and J dropped 3 bases, with 6 bases sitting between them. The CDR3 bases are TGTGCCAGCAGTGATGAGGTCTACGAGCAGTACTTC. It translates to CASSDEVYEQYF.

CDR3 amino acids: CASSLVLIHEQYF. As DNA, the CDR3 is TGTGCCAGCAGCTTAGTACTTATCCACGAGCAGTACTTC. This sequence joins TRBV7-9 and TRBJ2-7, with no clear D. Germline assignment: CDR1 SEHNR and CDR2 FQNEAQ (reference sequence). The CDR3 loop spans 13 amino acids. V was cut by 1 base and J by 5 bases, with 9 bases left in between.

The J gene is TRBJ1-2, the V gene TRBV19; 7 positions match TRBD1. Germline V CDR1 and CDR2: LNHDA, SQIVND (reference sequence). The CDR3 totals 15 residues. The junction had 14 bases not matched to a gene; V was cut back by 7 bases and J by 6 bases. The CDR3 is CASTKGAYPLNGYTF. The CDR3 coding sequence is TGTGCCAGTACTAAGGGGGCTTATCCGTTAAATGGCTACACCTTC.

This chain joins TRBV29-1 and TRBJ1-2, with TRBD1 matching over 9 bases. In germline, CDR1 is SQVTM, CDR2 ANQGSEA. CDR3 length: 14 residues. The V and J ends lost 6 bases and 3 bases, in that order; junction bases with no gene match: 8. CDR3 in amino acids: CSVLQGASDYGYTF. The CDR3 nucleotides read TGCAGCGTCTTACAGGGGGCGAGCGACTATGGCTACACCTTC.

This clone turned up a few times. In DNA form, the CDR3 reads TGTGCCAGCAGTGTAGCAGGGAACACTGAAGCTTTCTTT. As protein: CASSVAGNTEAFF. V usage is TRBV6-4 and J usage is TRBJ1-1; D not certain. The CDR3 is made up of 13 amino acids. From germline, CDR1 is MRHNA and CDR2 SNTAGT. V lost 4 bases to trimming and J lost 1 base, with 7 bases between them.